The 24 T cell receptor beta chains listed next were all sequenced from one sample in a study of blood T cell repertoires in COVID-19 (dated by TCRdb to 2020 to 2022). Library preparation used the immunoSEQ multiplex PCR assay. What TCRdb holds here is the immuneACCESS table cut down to in-frame rearrangements. Part of the clones is not present; checked against another copy, under half of the missing clones reflect an unresolved V gene, and the others are unexplained. This sample has about 230,000 clones in its table, and about four fifths of those were observed once. Of the sample, 5.7% is held by the ten largest clones. Sequencing was carried out using peripheral blood. These TCRs come from a man older than 75 with acute or convalescent COVID-19.

The chain carries TRBV28 and TRBJ2-7, with 8 positions matching TRBD2. Germline V gene lookup returns CDR1 MDHEN and CDR2 SYDVKM. Trimming at V came to 5 bases and at J to 0 bases, leaving 9 bases not matched to a gene. The CDR3 runs 16 residues. CDR3 sequence (DNA): TGTGCCAGCAGTACAACCTCCGGGACTAGCTCCTACGAGCAGTACTTC. Translating gives CASSTTSGTSSYEQYF.

The chain joins TRBV7-2 to TRBJ2-2; TRBD1 is a possible D gene (6 bases). Trimming left V 4 bases short and J 0 bases short, with 9 bases between. CDR3 length equals 15 residues. Per the germline V gene, CDR1 is SGHTA and CDR2 is FQGNSA. The CDR3 bases are TGTGCCAGCAGCTCCTGGACAGCGAACACCGGGGAGCTGTTTTTT. Translating gives CASSSWTANTGELFF.

The V call is TRBV28, the J call TRBJ2-1; 11 bases match TRBD2. The CDR3 is made up of 19 amino acids. V lost 3 bases and J lost 0; bases outside the gene matches: 10. Looked up from germline, CDR1 is MDHEN and CDR2 is SYDVKM. The CDR3 nucleotides are TGTGCCAGCAGTTTGGCGGGACTAGCGGCCCAAAGCTCCTACAATGAGCAGTTCTTC. Its protein is CASSLAGLAAQSSYNEQFF.

This clone was found once. The chain is built from TRBV7-9 and TRBJ2-2, with 8 bases fitting TRBD2. Germline values: CDR1 SEHNR, CDR2 FQNEAQ (reference sequence). With V trimmed by 5 bases and J by 2 bases, 7 bases remained unmatched. This CDR3 contains 16 residues. The CDR3 coding sequence is TGTGCCAGCAGCCCTGCGACTAGCGTAAACACCGGGGAGCTGTTTTTT. Encoded protein: CASSPATSVNTGELFF.

The chain uses TRBV24-1 and TRBJ1-2, with D hard to call. Germline CDR1 KGHDR, CDR2 SFDVKD. This CDR3 region has 11 residues. V lost 10 bases and J lost 5, with 10 bases in between. The CDR3 sequence: CATRGGYGYTF. The CDR3 DNA reads as TGTGCCACGCGAGGAGGGTATGGCTACACCTTC.

The V gene is TRBV28, the J gene TRBJ2-5, with TRBD2 matching over 9 bases. The length of the CDR3 is 15 residues. Germline V lookup: CDR1 MDHEN, CDR2 SYDVKM. Trimming removed 3 bases from V and 4 bases from J; junction bases left unmatched: 6. The CDR3 DNA reads TGTGCCAGCAGTTTTGTGGGCGGGGGGGCAGAGACCCAGTACTTC. It is translated as CASSFVGGGAETQYF.

This clone was seen a handful of times. The chain joins TRBV19 to TRBJ1-5; 7 bases match TRBD1. The CDR3 covers 15 residues. V was pared by 6 bases and J by 5 bases, with 10 bases of the junction left unmatched. Germline V gene data show CDR1 as LNHDA and CDR2 as SQIVND (reference sequence). In nucleotides, the CDR3 is TGTGCCAGTAGAAAGGGGGCAGGGTCGCATCAGCCCCAGCATTTT. As protein: CASRKGAGSHQPQHF.

CDR3 sequence reads: CASSLSVYNEQFF. CDR3 in DNA: TGTGCCAGCAGTTTATCAGTCTACAATGAGCAGTTCTTC. The rearrangement uses TRBV28 and TRBJ2-1; the D is unclear. The CDR3 has 13 amino acids. The V end was cut by 1 base, the J end by 3 bases, with 4 bases between. Germline V gives CDR1 MDHEN, CDR2 SYDVKM.

This clone has only one observation. Here the CDR3 reads CASSLAGSAGGETQYF. CDR3 coding DNA: TGTGCCAGCAGCTTAGCAGGGTCAGCGGGGGGAGAGACCCAGTACTTC. J is TRBJ2-5 and V is TRBV7-6; 9 positions agree with TRBD2. This CDR3 comprises 16 residues. The trim removed 0 bases at V and 4 bases at J, leaving 6 bases unmatched. The germline gives CDR1 SGHVS, CDR2 FNYEAQ. The full variable domain, rest sourced from reference TRBV7-6 and TRBJ2-5, is GAGVSQSPRYKVTKRGQDVALRCDPISGHVSLYWYRQALGQGPEFLTYFNYEAQQDKSGLPNDRFSAERPEGSISTLTIQRTEQRDSAMYRCASSLAGSAGGETQYFGPGTRLLVL.

This clone was seen only once. The chain joins TRBV6-5 to TRBJ2-1; a possible D gene is TRBD2 (7 bases). V shed 0 bases and J shed 7 bases, with 16 bases lying between them. The CDR3 is made up of 16 amino acids. Germline CDR1 reads MNHEY; CDR2 reads SVGAGI. This CDR3 is CASSYSFGGARNEQFF. The CDR3 DNA reads TGTGCCAGCAGTTACTCGTTTGGGGGGGCAAGAAATGAGCAGTTCTTC.

V usage is TRBV5-1 and J usage is TRBJ2-1; 9 bases are a match to TRBD1. The CDR3 covers 17 residues. The trim removed 4 bases at V and 5 bases at J, leaving 13 bases unmatched. Germline assignment: CDR1 SGHRS and CDR2 YFSETQ. The CDR3 protein is CASSLSIQGALNNEQFF. The DNA for the CDR3 is TGCGCCAGCAGCCTATCCATACAGGGGGCATTGAACAATGAGCAGTTCTTC.

This clone has a single count. This chain connects TRBV15 to TRBJ2-3; 7 nucleotides match TRBD2. Losses at the gene ends were 4 bases for V and 5 bases for J; bases not matched to a gene: 9. CDR3 length: 15 residues. In germline, CDR1 is LNHNV, CDR2 YYDKDF (reference sequence). The CDR3 coding sequence is TGTGCCACCAGCAACCTCCTAGCGGAGGGAGATACGCAGTATTTT. Its translation is CATSNLLAEGDTQYF.

The rearrangement uses TRBV24-1 and TRBJ2-1; TRBD1 is a possible D gene (5 bases). Trimming took off 0 bases at V and 5 bases at J, with 10 bases between the two ends. The CDR3 runs to 15 residues. From germline, CDR1 is KGHDR and CDR2 SFDVKD. CDR3 in DNA: TGTGCCACCAGTGATTTGCGACAGATCAACAATGAGCAGTTCTTC. Translating gives CATSDLRQINNEQFF.

The chain employs TRBV5-1 and TRBJ2-7; 7 bases are shared with TRBD1. V shed 7 bases, J shed 1 base, and the junction held 2 bases outside the gene matches. In germline, CDR1 is SGHRS, CDR2 YFSETQ. The CDR3 is 12 residues long. CDR3 region: CASRDRSYEQYF. The DNA of the CDR3 is TGCGCCAGCCGGGACAGATCCTACGAGCAGTACTTC.

A single count supports this clone. This chain links TRBV7-2 with TRBJ2-1; TRBD1 is a possible D gene (5 bases). V was clipped by 0 bases and J by 9 bases, with 9 bases between them. The CDR3 contains 13 residues. Per the germline V gene, CDR1 is SGHTA and CDR2 is FQGNSA. The CDR3 DNA reads as TGTGCCAGCAGCTTAGCCCTAAGGGGTGAGCAGTTCTTC. This encodes CASSLALRGEQFF.

The rearrangement links TRBV5-4 to TRBJ2-5; TRBD2 aligns across 9 bases. CDR1 and CDR2 from the germline V gene are SGHNT and YYREEE (reference sequence). The CDR3 consists of 16 residues. V trimming: 2 bases; J trimming: 0 bases; junction bases outside the gene matches: 5. CDR3 DNA: TGTGCCAGCAGCTTCATAAGCGGGAGGTACCAAGAGACCCAGTACTTC. Its protein is CASSFISGRYQETQYF.

The J gene is TRBJ1-5, the V gene TRBV15, with 9 bases matching TRBD1. Germline CDR1 is LNHNV and CDR2 is YYDKDF (reference sequence). CDR3 size: 15 residues. Trimming took 3 bases from V and 10 from J; bases not matched to a gene: 10. The CDR3 DNA sequence: TGTGCCACCAGCAGGGAGACAGGGGGGATCAGCCCCCAGCATTTT. Protein product: CATSRETGGISPQHF.

The chain links TRBV7-9 to TRBJ2-3; 7 nucleotides align to TRBD1. Germline V lookup: CDR1 SEHNR, CDR2 FQNEAQ (reference sequence). The CDR3 is 16 amino acids. V trimming: 6 bases; J trimming: 5 bases; junction bases outside the gene matches: 14. The CDR3: CASSLTGEKIKDTQYF. CDR3 DNA: TGTGCCAGCAGTCTAACAGGGGAGAAGATCAAAGATACGCAGTATTTT.

V gene TRBV29-1 combines with J gene TRBJ1-3, with unresolved D. The V and J ends lost 5 bases and 2 bases respectively, with 7 bases between them. CDR1 and CDR2 (germline): SQVTM, ANQGSEA. The CDR3 runs to 12 residues. CDR3 in DNA: TGCAGCGTTCGTCTAACTGGAAACACCATATATTTT. The encoded protein is CSVRLTGNTIYF.

The chain is built from TRBV19 and TRBJ2-1, with D hard to call. The germline V and J ends were trimmed by 3 bases and 5 bases, with 11 bases remaining between them. CDR3 length: 14 residues. From germline, CDR1 is LNHDA and CDR2 SQIVND (reference sequence). CDR3 protein: CASSIARRNNEQFF. The CDR3 DNA is TGTGCCAGTAGTATTGCTAGGCGCAACAATGAGCAGTTCTTC.

The rearrangement links TRBV29-1 to TRBJ2-7, with D maybe TRBD1 (6 bases). CDR3 size: 19 residues. The V end was cut by 4 bases, the J end by 2 bases, with 30 bases between. CDR1 SQVTM and CDR2 ANQGSEA come from the germline V gene. The DNA of the CDR3 is TGCAGCGTTGCTGCCGTTCTGCCAGGGGTAATTTCCAGTACCTACGAGCAGTACTTC. Translating it yields CSVAAVLPGVISSTYEQYF.

This chain connects TRBV5-1 to TRBJ2-5; 16 bases fit TRBD2. With 1 base clipped from V and 5 bases from J, the junction kept 8 bases outside the gene matches. The CDR3 is 18 residues long. Germline assignment: CDR1 SGHRS and CDR2 YFSETQ. In DNA, the CDR3 is TGCGCCAGCAGCTTGAGCGGGACTAGCGGGGGGGCCCGGGAGACCCAGTACTTC. Residues: CASSLSGTSGGARETQYF.

J is TRBJ1-5 and V is TRBV2, with D unclear. V dropped 6 bases and J dropped 6 bases, with 15 bases sitting between them. Germline lookup yields CDR1 SNHLY and CDR2 FYNNEI. CDR3 length: 14 amino acids. The CDR3 loop is CASSQEAGPQPQHF. As DNA, the CDR3 is TGTGCCAGCAGCCAAGAGGCGGGCCCTCAGCCCCAGCATTTT.

The V gene is TRBV6-5, the J gene TRBJ1-1; 7 bases align to TRBD1. The CDR3 has 12 amino acids. Trimming removed 11 bases from V and 4 bases from J; junction bases left unmatched: 7. The germline CDR1 and CDR2 sequences are MNHEY and SVGAGI. DNA of the CDR3: TGTGCCGTCCACAGGGGCCCCACTGAAGCTTTCTTT. It specifies CAVHRGPTEAFF.